These T cell receptor beta chains were read from a single sample in a study of cytomegalovirus exposure and HLA in healthy donors. Profiling relied on immunoSEQ multiplex PCR, and the TCRdb table lists in-frame clones only, not all of them. This table has roughly 43,000 clones, 90% to 95% appearing once. Material for sequencing was PBMCs. Source of these receptors: a man younger than 35 in good health and CMV-seronegative. CDR3s include the opening cysteine and the closing phenylalanine or tryptophan. Each record gives: D gene, clone size, J gene, V gene, CDR3 DNA, CDR3 protein. The D gene is left open where the match is weak. Clone size is stated in some rows and not others, as once, few, many or a class when expanded.

D gene: TRBD1
clone size: NA
J gene: TRBJ1-1
V gene: TRBV9
CDR3 DNA: TGTGCCAGCAGCGGACAGGGGCACACTGAAGCTTTCTTT
CDR3 protein: CASSGQGHTEAFF

D gene: TRBD1
clone size: NA
J gene: TRBJ1-5
V gene: TRBV12-5
CDR3 DNA: TGTGCTAGTGGTGGGACAGGGGGTATCGGTCAGCCCCAGCATTTT
CDR3 protein: CASGGTGGIGQPQHF

D gene: TRBD1
clone size: once
J gene: TRBJ1-2
V gene: TRBV28
CDR3 DNA: TGTGCCAGCCAAGCGACAGGGGGTTATCACGGCTACACCTTC
CDR3 protein: CASQATGGYHGYTF

D gene: TRBD1
clone size: NA
J gene: TRBJ1-1
V gene: TRBV5-1
CDR3 DNA: TGCGCCAGCAGCTTGGGTGGGACAGGGAAAAACACTGAAGCTTTCTTT
CDR3 protein: CASSLGGTGKNTEAFF

D gene: NA
clone size: NA
J gene: TRBJ1-1
V gene: TRBV4-2
CDR3 DNA: TGTGCCAGCAGCCAAGACCGGGACACTGAAGCTTTCTTT
CDR3 protein: CASSQDRDTEAFF

D gene: TRBD1
clone size: NA
J gene: TRBJ1-3
V gene: TRBV5-5
CDR3 DNA: TGTGCCAGCAGCTTCGGACAGGCGATCTCTGGAAACACCATATATTTT
CDR3 protein: CASSFGQAISGNTIYF

D gene: TRBD1
clone size: NA
J gene: TRBJ2-5
V gene: TRBV6-1
CDR3 DNA: TGTGCCAGCAGTGAAGGAGGGGGCGATGGGGAGACCCAGTACTTC
CDR3 protein: CASSEGGGDGETQYF

D gene: NA
clone size: NA
J gene: TRBJ2-2
V gene: TRBV29-1
CDR3 DNA: TGCAGCGTCACGGGACTGAACACCGGGGAGCTGTTTTTT
CDR3 protein: CSVTGLNTGELFF

D gene: TRBD2
clone size: NA
J gene: TRBJ2-3
V gene: TRBV7-6
CDR3 DNA: TGTGCCAGCAGCCCTCTAGCGGGGGGCGGATCAGATACGCAGTATTTT
CDR3 protein: CASSPLAGGGSDTQYF

D gene: TRBD2
clone size: once
J gene: TRBJ2-1
V gene: TRBV18
CDR3 DNA: TGTGCCAGCTCACGTTATAGCGGGGGGGCGTCGGGCAATGAGCAGTTCTTC
CDR3 protein: CASSRYSGGASGNEQFF

D gene: TRBD2
clone size: NA
J gene: TRBJ2-5
V gene: TRBV5-1
CDR3 DNA: TGCGCCAGCAGCTTGGTGCAGGGAGGGGAGACCCAGTACTTC
CDR3 protein: CASSLVQGGETQYF

D gene: TRBD2
clone size: NA
J gene: TRBJ2-1
V gene: TRBV29-1
CDR3 DNA: TGCAGCGTTGAAGGTGGGACTAGCAACAAACTCTACAATGAGCAGTTCTTC
CDR3 protein: CSVEGGTSNKLYNEQFF

D gene: TRBD2
clone size: NA
J gene: TRBJ2-1
V gene: TRBV10-1
CDR3 DNA: TGCGCCAGCAGTGAGTCTGGGCTAGCGGGGGGGAGGGAGCAGTTCTTC
CDR3 protein: CASSESGLAGGREQFF

D gene: TRBD1
clone size: NA
J gene: TRBJ1-4
V gene: TRBV7-2
CDR3 DNA: TGTGCCAGCAGCCCCCAGACAGGGTCAGGTGAAAAACTGTTTTTT
CDR3 protein: CASSPQTGSGEKLFF

D gene: TRBD1
clone size: NA
J gene: TRBJ1-1
V gene: TRBV5-1
CDR3 DNA: TGCGCCAGCAGCAGAAGTTCCATAGGACAGGGGCCGTTGCGAGCTTTCTTT
CDR3 protein: CASSRSSIGQGPLRAFF

D gene: NA
clone size: NA
J gene: TRBJ2-7
V gene: TRBV5-1
CDR3 DNA: TGCGCCAGCAGCGAAGGGGCCCGCTACGAGCAGTACTTC
CDR3 protein: CASSEGARYEQYF

D gene: TRBD1
clone size: NA
J gene: TRBJ1-5
V gene: TRBV7-8
CDR3 DNA: TGTGCCAGCAGCCGGGACAGGATAAGCAATCAGCCCCAGCATTTT
CDR3 protein: CASSRDRISNQPQHF

D gene: TRBD2
clone size: NA
J gene: TRBJ2-7
V gene: TRBV11-2
CDR3 DNA: TGTGCCAGCAGCGGGACATCCGGGACTAGTGCCTACGAGCAGTACTTC
CDR3 protein: CASSGTSGTSAYEQYF

D gene: TRBD2
clone size: NA
J gene: TRBJ2-1
V gene: TRBV13
CDR3 DNA: TGTGCCAGCAGCTTAGGTCTCCTAGCGGGGGACTCCTACAATGAGCAGTTCTTC
CDR3 protein: CASSLGLLAGDSYNEQFF

D gene: TRBD1
clone size: NA
J gene: TRBJ2-7
V gene: TRBV7-9
CDR3 DNA: TGTGCCAGCAGGCGGACAGGTGGCGAGCAGTACTTC
CDR3 protein: CASRRTGGEQYF

D gene: TRBD2
clone size: once
J gene: TRBJ2-7
V gene: TRBV4-3
CDR3 DNA: TGCGCCAGCAGCCAAGATTGGGGGGGCGAGCAGTACTTC
CDR3 protein: CASSQDWGGEQYF

D gene: NA
clone size: NA
J gene: TRBJ2-1
V gene: TRBV10-3
CDR3 DNA: TGTGCCATCAGTGAGTCGGTACAGACCAATGAGCAGTTCTTC
CDR3 protein: CAISESVQTNEQFF

D gene: TRBD1
clone size: few
J gene: TRBJ1-1
V gene: TRBV12-5
CDR3 DNA: TGTGCTAGTGGGGTGGACAGGGGCTCAACGGGCACTGAAGCTTTCTTT
CDR3 protein: CASGVDRGSTGTEAFF

D gene: TRBD1
clone size: few
J gene: TRBJ1-2
V gene: TRBV27
CDR3 DNA: TGTGCCAGCAGGAAATTGGACAGGGGGGTCGGTGGCTACACCTTC
CDR3 protein: CASRKLDRGVGGYTF

D gene: NA
clone size: NA
J gene: TRBJ2-2
V gene: TRBV7-2
CDR3 DNA: TGTGCCAGCAGCTTATCCGGGAGTTGGTCCGGGGAGCTGTTTTTT
CDR3 protein: CASSLSGSWSGELFF

D gene: TRBD2
clone size: NA
J gene: TRBJ2-7
V gene: TRBV19
CDR3 DNA: TGTGCCAGTAGTCCCATGGCGGGAGGCTACGAGCAGTACTTC
CDR3 protein: CASSPMAGGYEQYF

D gene: TRBD1
clone size: NA
J gene: TRBJ2-1
V gene: TRBV7-3
CDR3 DNA: TGTGCCAGCAGCCCCAGGGGGTTCTACAATGAGCAGTTCTTC
CDR3 protein: CASSPRGFYNEQFF

D gene: TRBD2
clone size: NA
J gene: TRBJ2-5
V gene: TRBV27
CDR3 DNA: TGTGCCAGCAGTCCGGGACTAGCGGGAGGGTATGAGACCCAGTACTTC
CDR3 protein: CASSPGLAGGYETQYF

D gene: NA
clone size: few
J gene: TRBJ2-7
V gene: TRBV6-5
CDR3 DNA: TGTGCCAGCACCGCCAACGGCTACGAGCAGTACTTC
CDR3 protein: CASTANGYEQYF

D gene: TRBD1
clone size: NA
J gene: TRBJ1-2
V gene: TRBV6-1
CDR3 DNA: TGTGCCAGCAGTGAATCGCTCGCAGGGGGCAGAGGCTACACCTTC
CDR3 protein: CASSESLAGGRGYTF

D gene: TRBD2
clone size: NA
J gene: TRBJ2-2
V gene: TRBV6-5
CDR3 DNA: TGTGCCAGCAGTTGGACTAGCGGGAGCTCCGGGGAGCTGTTTTTT
CDR3 protein: CASSWTSGSSGELFF

D gene: TRBD2
clone size: NA
J gene: TRBJ2-2
V gene: TRBV2
CDR3 DNA: TGTGCCAGCAGTGACCCGGGGGGGCCTACCGGGGAGCTGTTTTTT
CDR3 protein: CASSDPGGPTGELFF

D gene: NA
clone size: NA
J gene: TRBJ2-7
V gene: TRBV4-3
CDR3 DNA: TGCGCCAGCAGCCAAGCCCCACCCGGCTCTAGCTCCTACGAGCAGTACTTC
CDR3 protein: CASSQAPPGSSSYEQYF

D gene: TRBD1
clone size: few
J gene: TRBJ2-7
V gene: TRBV6-4
CDR3 DNA: TGTGCCAGCAGTGACTTCCTACTTCGCGGGACAGGGTCCTACGAGCAGTACTTC
CDR3 protein: CASSDFLLRGTGSYEQYF

D gene: TRBD1
clone size: NA
J gene: TRBJ1-2
V gene: TRBV7-3
CDR3 DNA: TGTGCCAGCAGCTTAAGTGGACAGGGGGCTTACTCCTATGGCTACACCTTC
CDR3 protein: CASSLSGQGAYSYGYTF

D gene: NA
clone size: NA
J gene: TRBJ1-6
V gene: TRBV7-2
CDR3 DNA: TGTGCCAGCAGCTTAGACTTCGGGAGCAATAATTCACCCCTCCACTTT
CDR3 protein: CASSLDFGSNNSPLHF

D gene: TRBD2
clone size: NA
J gene: TRBJ2-3
V gene: TRBV11-2
CDR3 DNA: TGTGCCAGCAGCTCTGGACTAGCGTCCACTCATACGCAGTATTTT
CDR3 protein: CASSSGLASTHTQYF

D gene: TRBD1
clone size: NA
J gene: TRBJ2-3
V gene: TRBV19
CDR3 DNA: TGTGCCAGTAATCACCGGGACAGACTTCCAGATACGCAGTATTTT
CDR3 protein: CASNHRDRLPDTQYF

D gene: NA
clone size: NA
J gene: TRBJ2-3
V gene: TRBV15
CDR3 DNA: TGTGCCACCAGCAGGGGCCCTAGCACAGATACGCAGTATTTT
CDR3 protein: CATSRGPSTDTQYF

D gene: NA
clone size: NA
J gene: TRBJ1-1
V gene: TRBV28
CDR3 DNA: TGTGCCAGCAGTGCTAGTTGGGCTGAAGCTTTCTTT
CDR3 protein: CASSASWAEAFF

D gene: TRBD1
clone size: NA
J gene: TRBJ1-1
V gene: TRBV6-6
CDR3 DNA: TGTGCCAGCAACCGACAGGGGGACGGCACTGAAGCTTTCTTT
CDR3 protein: CASNRQGDGTEAFF

D gene: TRBD1
clone size: once
J gene: TRBJ1-3
V gene: TRBV7-6
CDR3 DNA: TGTGCCAGCAGCCTCGGACAGGCGTCCAGGAACACCATATATTTT
CDR3 protein: CASSLGQASRNTIYF

D gene: NA
clone size: NA
J gene: TRBJ1-1
V gene: TRBV7-2
CDR3 DNA: TGTGCCAGCAGCTTAGGACTGTCAGGGGACACTGAAGCTTTCTTT
CDR3 protein: CASSLGLSGDTEAFF

D gene: NA
clone size: once
J gene: TRBJ1-5
V gene: TRBV28
CDR3 DNA: TGTGCCAGCAGCCCCTGGGGGGGAAATCAGCCCCAGCATTTT
CDR3 protein: CASSPWGGNQPQHF

D gene: NA
clone size: NA
J gene: TRBJ1-1
V gene: TRBV6-1
CDR3 DNA: TGTGCCAGCAGTGATGGGAGAGGGAACACTGAAGCTTTCTTT
CDR3 protein: CASSDGRGNTEAFF

D gene: NA
clone size: NA
J gene: TRBJ2-6
V gene: TRBV7-9
CDR3 DNA: TGTGCCAGCAGCTACGCAGTCAGTGGGGCCAACGTCCTGACTTTC
CDR3 protein: CASSYAVSGANVLTF